Listed below are T cell receptor beta chains from one sample, sequenced in a study of cytomegalovirus exposure and HLA in healthy donors. Only in-frame clones appear in the TCRdb table, and some are missing; sequencing was by immunoSEQ multiplex PCR. There are roughly 100,000 clones in the sample; roughly 85% occur only once, and around 2.6% lies in the top ten. Sequencing was performed on PBMCs. The receptors originated from a man aged 35-49 years in good health and CMV-seronegative. The conserved cysteine and the conserved F or W are not part of the CDR3 here. A clone size is listed for some rows: how often the clone was seen (once, few, many), or a class if it is expanded.

j_call: TRBJ2-2
clone_size: .
v_call: TRBV4-1
cdr3_aa: ASSAGQGFPGELF

j_call: TRBJ1-4
clone_size: .
v_call: TRBV7-2
cdr3_aa: ASSLRGEKLF

j_call: TRBJ1-1
clone_size: .
v_call: TRBV4-1
cdr3_aa: ASSQVQTNTEAF

j_call: TRBJ2-2
clone_size: .
v_call: TRBV5-1
cdr3_aa: ASSLELADTGELF

j_call: TRBJ1-2
clone_size: once
v_call: TRBV5-4
cdr3_aa: ASSWTPGTQIYGYT

j_call: TRBJ1-1
clone_size: .
v_call: TRBV19
cdr3_aa: ASSIAGVGTEAF

j_call: TRBJ1-2
clone_size: .
v_call: TRBV9
cdr3_aa: ASTREWGGYT

j_call: TRBJ1-4
clone_size: .
v_call: TRBV7-6
cdr3_aa: ASSQDRGWTEKLF

j_call: TRBJ1-1
clone_size: once
v_call: TRBV25-1
cdr3_aa: ASSDPRRADAEAF

j_call: TRBJ2-3
clone_size: .
v_call: TRBV9
cdr3_aa: ASSTWDFGSTDTQY

j_call: TRBJ1-1
clone_size: .
v_call: TRBV19
cdr3_aa: ASTATGKAEAF

j_call: TRBJ1-5
clone_size: .
v_call: TRBV5-1
cdr3_aa: ASSWQDTQDQPQH

j_call: TRBJ2-7
clone_size: .
v_call: TRBV15
cdr3_aa: ATSDGGAPYEQY